The entry that follows covers one TCR beta chain sequence. The antigen is not known. Germline assignment: CDR1 SGDLS and CDR2 YYNGEE. The CDR3 is 14 residues long. V was cut by 0 bases and J by 1 base, with 7 bases left in between. The sample is drawn from a study of T cell clonotyping in hematopoietic cell transplantation. Findings and caveats of the study: Broader posttransplant TCR repertoire diversity was predicted by graft donor and pretransplant recipient Inverse Simpson Index values. Recipient TCR diversity dropped after transplant; expanded clonotypes rose from day 30 to 180.

Sequenced by immunoSEQ multiplex PCR; TCRdb stores in-frame clones only, minus some. This sample carries some 16,000 clones, approximately 60% of them seen once, and the ten largest clones take 12%. This specimen was PBMCs, taken 30 days after allogeneic stem cell transplant. The sequence was obtained from a male patient in his forties or fifties who had an allogeneic stem cell transplant from an unrelated donor, so T cells may come from the graft donor. Some clones in this sample may be carry-over from other donors' samples. The chain joins TRBV9 to TRBJ1-1; unclear D gene. CDR3: CASSVAERNTEAFF. CDR3 nucleotide sequence: TGTGCCAGCAGCGTAGCTGAGAGGAACACTGAAGCTTTCTTT.